Listed below are T cell receptor beta chains from one sample, sequenced in a study of T cell responses to AZD1222 COVID-19 vaccine. Here immunoSEQ multiplex PCR was the method, and the copy in TCRdb shows in-frame clones only, minus some. The repertoire consists of about 150,000 clones, with 90% occurring once and the leading ten covering 1.5%. Specimen: peripheral blood, collected 28 days after the second AZD1222 dose. All receptors come from an adult who received the AZD1222 COVID-19 vaccine. The CDR3 runs from the conserved cysteine through the conserved F or W. A D gene is named only where the DNA matches it firmly. Only some rows state a clone size, as once, few, many or a class for expanded clones.

j_call: TRBJ1-2; d_call: TRBD1; clone_size: NA; cdr3_length: 13; v_call: TRBV2; cdr3_aa: CATHRGSNYGYTF; cdr3_nt: TGTGCCACCCACAGGGGTTCTAACTATGGCTACACCTTC
j_call: TRBJ2-2; d_call: NA; clone_size: NA; cdr3_length: 16; v_call: TRBV10-3; cdr3_aa: CAISESPGRDTGELFF; cdr3_nt: TGTGCCATCAGTGAGTCACCCGGGAGAGACACCGGGGAGCTGTTTTTT
j_call: TRBJ1-5; d_call: NA; clone_size: few; cdr3_length: 12; v_call: TRBV2; cdr3_aa: CASSESLQPQHF; cdr3_nt: TGTGCCAGCAGTGAATCTCTCCAGCCCCAGCATTTT
j_call: TRBJ1-6; d_call: NA; clone_size: once; cdr3_length: 16; v_call: TRBV19; cdr3_aa: CASSKASSSYNSPLHF; cdr3_nt: TGTGCCAGTAGTAAGGCTTCGAGCTCCTATAATTCACCCCTCCACTTT
j_call: TRBJ1-6; d_call: TRBD1; clone_size: NA; cdr3_length: 15; v_call: TRBV7-2; cdr3_aa: CASSSGQGTNSPLHF; cdr3_nt: TGTGCCAGCAGCTCCGGACAGGGGACCAATTCACCCCTCCACTTT
j_call: TRBJ1-1; d_call: NA; clone_size: NA; cdr3_length: 11; v_call: TRBV6-5; cdr3_aa: CASIDGQEAFF; cdr3_nt: TGTGCCAGCATCGACGGACAGGAAGCTTTCTTT
j_call: TRBJ2-7; d_call: NA; clone_size: few; cdr3_length: 16; v_call: TRBV7-9; cdr3_aa: CASSPPMPGNLGEQYF; cdr3_nt: TGTGCCAGCAGCCCCCCGATGCCAGGGAATCTGGGCGAGCAGTACTTC
j_call: TRBJ2-7; d_call: NA; clone_size: NA; cdr3_length: 15; v_call: TRBV19; cdr3_aa: CASSISGASSYEQYF; cdr3_nt: TGTGCCAGTAGTATTTCGGGAGCGAGCTCCTACGAGCAGTACTTC
j_call: TRBJ2-1; d_call: TRBD2; clone_size: NA; cdr3_length: 16; v_call: TRBV5-5; cdr3_aa: CASSFLTSGRIEEQFF; cdr3_nt: TGTGCCAGCAGCTTCTTGACTAGCGGGAGAATAGAAGAGCAGTTCTTC
j_call: TRBJ1-5; d_call: NA; clone_size: NA; cdr3_length: 13; v_call: TRBV5-5; cdr3_aa: CASSLWAYQPQHF; cdr3_nt: TGTGCCAGCAGCTTGTGGGCTTATCAGCCCCAGCATTTT
j_call: TRBJ1-3; d_call: TRBD1; clone_size: NA; cdr3_length: 14; v_call: TRBV7-9; cdr3_aa: CASSIPGQGNTIYF; cdr3_nt: TGTGCCAGCAGCATACCGGGACAGGGAAACACCATATATTTT
j_call: TRBJ1-1; d_call: NA; clone_size: NA; cdr3_length: 12; v_call: TRBV6-6; cdr3_aa: CASLDPDTEAFF; cdr3_nt: TGTGCCAGCTTGGATCCGGACACTGAAGCTTTCTTT
j_call: TRBJ1-2; d_call: NA; clone_size: NA; cdr3_length: 14; v_call: TRBV10-2; cdr3_aa: CASSESGTPYGYTF; cdr3_nt: TGCGCCAGCAGTGAGTCGGGGACTCCCTATGGCTACACCTTC
j_call: TRBJ1-1; d_call: NA; clone_size: few; cdr3_length: 15; v_call: TRBV19; cdr3_aa: CASSPPAGGNTEAFF; cdr3_nt: TGTGCCAGTAGTCCCCCGGCGGGGGGGAACACTGAAGCTTTCTTT
j_call: TRBJ2-1; d_call: NA; clone_size: NA; cdr3_length: 13; v_call: TRBV7-2; cdr3_aa: CASSTDEQIEQFF; cdr3_nt: TGTGCCAGCAGTACGGACGAGCAAATTGAGCAGTTCTTC
j_call: TRBJ1-2; d_call: NA; clone_size: NA; cdr3_length: 16; v_call: TRBV5-1; cdr3_aa: CASSLGSGRGTYGYTF; cdr3_nt: TGCGCCAGCAGCTTGGGATCGGGTAGGGGAACATATGGCTACACCTTC
j_call: TRBJ2-2; d_call: NA; clone_size: NA; cdr3_length: 14; v_call: TRBV6-5; cdr3_aa: CASSYGENTGELFF; cdr3_nt: TGTGCCAGCAGTTACGGAGAGAACACCGGGGAGCTGTTTTTT
j_call: TRBJ1-5; d_call: NA; clone_size: NA; cdr3_length: 13; v_call: TRBV10-2; cdr3_aa: CASSETDYQPQHF; cdr3_nt: TGCGCCAGCAGCGAGACAGATTATCAGCCCCAGCATTTT
j_call: TRBJ2-1; d_call: TRBD2; clone_size: NA; cdr3_length: 14; v_call: TRBV4-2; cdr3_aa: CASSPLSGTNEQFF; cdr3_nt: TGTGCCAGCAGCCCCCTTAGCGGGACAAATGAGCAGTTCTTC
j_call: TRBJ2-1; d_call: TRBD2; clone_size: NA; cdr3_length: 16; v_call: TRBV5-6; cdr3_aa: CASSRGGGWSYNEQFF; cdr3_nt: TGTGCCAGCAGCCGCGGGGGGGGTTGGTCCTACAATGAGCAGTTCTTC
j_call: TRBJ2-7; d_call: NA; clone_size: NA; cdr3_length: 14; v_call: TRBV7-9; cdr3_aa: CASSLTAAAYEQYF; cdr3_nt: TGTGCCAGCAGCTTAACGGCTGCCGCCTACGAGCAGTACTTC